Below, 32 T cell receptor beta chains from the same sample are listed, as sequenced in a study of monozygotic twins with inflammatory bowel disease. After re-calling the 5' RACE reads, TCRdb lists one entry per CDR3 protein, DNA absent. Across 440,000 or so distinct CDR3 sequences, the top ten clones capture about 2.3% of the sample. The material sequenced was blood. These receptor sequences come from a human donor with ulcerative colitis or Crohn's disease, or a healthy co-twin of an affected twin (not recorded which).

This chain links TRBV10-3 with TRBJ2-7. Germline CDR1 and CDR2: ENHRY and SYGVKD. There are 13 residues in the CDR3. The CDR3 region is CAISIGSLGEQYF.

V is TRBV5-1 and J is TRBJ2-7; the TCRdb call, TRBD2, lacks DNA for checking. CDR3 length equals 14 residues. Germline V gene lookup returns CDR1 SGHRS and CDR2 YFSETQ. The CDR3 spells CASSWGLADYEQYF.

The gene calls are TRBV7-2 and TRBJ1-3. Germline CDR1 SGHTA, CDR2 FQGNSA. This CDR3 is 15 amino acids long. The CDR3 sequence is CASSLATASGNTIYF.

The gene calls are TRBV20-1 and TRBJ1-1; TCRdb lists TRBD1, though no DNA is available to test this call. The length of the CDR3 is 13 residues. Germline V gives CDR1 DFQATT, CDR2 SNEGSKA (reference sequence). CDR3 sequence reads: CRALEGANTEAFF.

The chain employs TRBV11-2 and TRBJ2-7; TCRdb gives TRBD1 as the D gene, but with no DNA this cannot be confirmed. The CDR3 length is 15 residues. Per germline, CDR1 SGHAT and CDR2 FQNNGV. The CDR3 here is CASALFGTGRDEQYF.

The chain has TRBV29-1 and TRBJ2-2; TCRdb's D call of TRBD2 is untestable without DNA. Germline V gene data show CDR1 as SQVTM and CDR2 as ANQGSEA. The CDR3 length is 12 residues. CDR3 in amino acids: CSVVRAAGELFF.

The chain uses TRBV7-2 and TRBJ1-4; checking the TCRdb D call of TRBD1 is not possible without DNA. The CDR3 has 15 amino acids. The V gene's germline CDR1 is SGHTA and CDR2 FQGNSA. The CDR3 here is CASSSGGARKEKLFF.

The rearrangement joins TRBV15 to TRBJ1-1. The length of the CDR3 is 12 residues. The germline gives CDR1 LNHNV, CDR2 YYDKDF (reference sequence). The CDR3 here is CATSRRNTEAFF.

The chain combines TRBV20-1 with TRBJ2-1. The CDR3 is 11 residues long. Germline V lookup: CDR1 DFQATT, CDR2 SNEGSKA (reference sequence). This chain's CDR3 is CSARVWNEQFF.

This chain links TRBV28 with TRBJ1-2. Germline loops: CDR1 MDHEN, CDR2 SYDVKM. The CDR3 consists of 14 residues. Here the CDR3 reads CASSYGAWNYGYTF.

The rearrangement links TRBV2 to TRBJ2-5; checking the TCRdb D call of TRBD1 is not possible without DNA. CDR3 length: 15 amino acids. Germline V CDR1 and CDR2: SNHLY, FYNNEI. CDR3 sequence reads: CASTLGRGSRETQYF.

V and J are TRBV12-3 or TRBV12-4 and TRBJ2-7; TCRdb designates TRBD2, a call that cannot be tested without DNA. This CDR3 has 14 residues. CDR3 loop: CASREGTGSYEQYF.

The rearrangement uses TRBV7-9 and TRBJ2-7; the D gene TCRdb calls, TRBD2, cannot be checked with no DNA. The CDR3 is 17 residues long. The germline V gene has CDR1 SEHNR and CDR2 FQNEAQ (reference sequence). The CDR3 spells CASSSPRIRGKASEQYF.

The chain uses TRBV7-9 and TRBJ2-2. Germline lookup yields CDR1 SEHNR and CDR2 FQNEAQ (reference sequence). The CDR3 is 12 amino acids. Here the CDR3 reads CASSSRTGELFF. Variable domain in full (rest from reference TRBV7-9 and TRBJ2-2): DTGVSQNPRHKITKRGQNVTFRCDPISEHNRLYWYRQTLGQGPEFLTYFQNEAQLEKSRLLSDRFSAERPKGSFSTLEIQRTEQGDSAMYLCASSSRTGELFFGEGSRLTVL.

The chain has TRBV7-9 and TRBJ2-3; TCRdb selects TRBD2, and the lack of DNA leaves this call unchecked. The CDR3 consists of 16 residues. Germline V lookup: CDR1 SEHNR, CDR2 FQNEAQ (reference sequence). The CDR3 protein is CASSRRTSGSTDTQYF.

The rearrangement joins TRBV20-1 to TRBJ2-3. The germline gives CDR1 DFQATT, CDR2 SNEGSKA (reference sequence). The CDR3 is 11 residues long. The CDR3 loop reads CSAGGPDTQYF.

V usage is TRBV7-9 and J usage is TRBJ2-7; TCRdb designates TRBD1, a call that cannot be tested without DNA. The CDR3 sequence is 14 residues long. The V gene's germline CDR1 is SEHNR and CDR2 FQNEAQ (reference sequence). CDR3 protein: CASSSPTGADEQYF. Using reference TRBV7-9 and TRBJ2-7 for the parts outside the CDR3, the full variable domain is DTGVSQNPRHKITKRGQNVTFRCDPISEHNRLYWYRQTLGQGPEFLTYFQNEAQLEKSRLLSDRFSAERPKGSFSTLEIQRTEQGDSAMYLCASSSPTGADEQYFGPGTRLTVT.

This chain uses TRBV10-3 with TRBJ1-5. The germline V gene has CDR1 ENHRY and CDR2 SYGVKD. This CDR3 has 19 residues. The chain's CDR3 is CAISSGVGEGAKGNQPQHF.

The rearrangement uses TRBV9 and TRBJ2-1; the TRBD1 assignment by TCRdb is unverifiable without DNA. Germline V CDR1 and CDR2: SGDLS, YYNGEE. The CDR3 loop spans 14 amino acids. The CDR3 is CASSQGGQYNEQFF.

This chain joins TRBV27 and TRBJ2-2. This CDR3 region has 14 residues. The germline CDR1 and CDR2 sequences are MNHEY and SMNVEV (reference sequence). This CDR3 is CASSPTLSTGELFF.

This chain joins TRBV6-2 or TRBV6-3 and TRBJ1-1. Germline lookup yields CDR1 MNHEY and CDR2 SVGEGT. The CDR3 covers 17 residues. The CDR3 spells CASRGTGRTKLNTEAFF.

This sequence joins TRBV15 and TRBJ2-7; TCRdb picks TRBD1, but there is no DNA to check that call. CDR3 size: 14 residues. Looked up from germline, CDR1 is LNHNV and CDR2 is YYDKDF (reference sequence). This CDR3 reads CATSTRDRLYEQYF. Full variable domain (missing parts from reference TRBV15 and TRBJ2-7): DAMVIQNPRYQVTQFGKPVTLSCSQTLNHNVMYWYQQKSSQAPKLLFHYYDKDFNNEADTPDNFQSRRPNTSFCFLDIRSPGLGDTAMYLCATSTRDRLYEQYFGPGTRLTVT.

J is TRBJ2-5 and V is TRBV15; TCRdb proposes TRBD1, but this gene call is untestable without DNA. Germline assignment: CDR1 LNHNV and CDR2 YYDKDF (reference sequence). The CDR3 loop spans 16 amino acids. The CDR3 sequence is CATSASHTGQQETQYF. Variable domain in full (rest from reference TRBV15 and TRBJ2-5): DAMVIQNPRYQVTQFGKPVTLSCSQTLNHNVMYWYQQKSSQAPKLLFHYYDKDFNNEADTPDNFQSRRPNTSFCFLDIRSPGLGDTAMYLCATSASHTGQQETQYFGPGTRLLVL.

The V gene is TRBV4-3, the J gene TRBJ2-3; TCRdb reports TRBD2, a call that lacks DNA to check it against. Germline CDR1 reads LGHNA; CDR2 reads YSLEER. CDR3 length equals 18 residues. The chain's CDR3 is CASSQAGTSGRGTDTQYF.

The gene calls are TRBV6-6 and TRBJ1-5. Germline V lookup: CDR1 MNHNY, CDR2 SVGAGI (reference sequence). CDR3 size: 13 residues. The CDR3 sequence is CASSYGPTQPQHF.

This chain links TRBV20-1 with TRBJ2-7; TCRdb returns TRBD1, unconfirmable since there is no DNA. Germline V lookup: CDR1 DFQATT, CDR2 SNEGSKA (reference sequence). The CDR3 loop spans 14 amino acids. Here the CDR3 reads CSARNRDTFYEQYF.

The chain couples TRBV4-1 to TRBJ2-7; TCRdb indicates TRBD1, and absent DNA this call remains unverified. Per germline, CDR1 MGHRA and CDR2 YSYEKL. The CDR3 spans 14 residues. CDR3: CASSQRNRGYEQYF.

This chain's CDR3 is CSASSSLKRGGTETQYF. The rearrangement links TRBV20-1 to TRBJ2-5; as DNA is missing, the TRBD2 call by TCRdb cannot be tested. Germline assignment: CDR1 DFQATT and CDR2 SNEGSKA (reference sequence). The CDR3 loop spans 17 amino acids.

This chain's CDR3 is CASSPKVDTQYF. V and J are TRBV18 and TRBJ2-3. The CDR3 has 12 residues. In germline, CDR1 is KGHSH, CDR2 LQKENI.

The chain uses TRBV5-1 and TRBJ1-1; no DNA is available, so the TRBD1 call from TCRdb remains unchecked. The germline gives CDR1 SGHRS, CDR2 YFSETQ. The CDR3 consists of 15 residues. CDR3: CASSLEDGGGTEAFF.

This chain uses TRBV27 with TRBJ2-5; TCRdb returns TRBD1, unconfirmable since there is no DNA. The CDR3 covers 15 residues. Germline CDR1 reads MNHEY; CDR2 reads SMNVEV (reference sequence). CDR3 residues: CASSLTATRQETQYF.

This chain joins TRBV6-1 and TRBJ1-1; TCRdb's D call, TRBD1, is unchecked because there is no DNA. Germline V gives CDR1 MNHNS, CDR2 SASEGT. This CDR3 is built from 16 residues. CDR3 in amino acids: CASSELRGRGDTEAFF.